This TCR beta chain was obtained from a study of blood T cells in healthy people across ages. Looking at the study overall: Template switching captured about one barcoded beta molecule per two T cells.

Findings of the study overall: Getting older went along with TCR beta diversity per million T cells dropping roughly linearly. More naive CD4+ cells and higher diversity were found in long-lived than in aged donors.

Through a sample-barcoded 5' primer and a J-beta primer mix, a second PCR was run for roughly 6 to 12 cycles. TCRdb reprocessed the 5' RACE reads with MiXCR, giving one entry per CDR3 protein. The repertoire includes some 900,000 distinct CDR3 sequences, 40% to 60% of them detected once, and roughly 12% sits in the top ten. V lost 0 bases to trimming and J lost 2 bases; unmatched junction nucleotides: 9. Germline V lookup: CDR1 LGHNA, CDR2 YSLEER. This CDR3 comprises 18 residues. The authors isolated at least 6.5 million PBMCs per sample. For this clonotype: As yet, its antigen is unknown.

This clonotype was obtained from a man aged 25 to 45 in good health. The specimen was blood. V is TRBV4-3 and J is TRBJ2-3; TRBD2 matches at 9 bases. The CDR3 nucleotides are TGCGCCAGCAGCCAAGAGGGCCCCAGCGGGGGGCTCACAGATACGCAGTATTTT. It translates to CASSQEGPSGGLTDTQYF.